The entry below describes one TCR beta chain. The antigen is undetermined. The data originate from a study of cytomegalovirus exposure and HLA in healthy donors. Notes on the study in general: For most subjects, TCR beta sequences were reported to predict HLA-A and HLA-B alleles with accuracy. A later analysis found common viral pathogens apparently linked to several of the most significant clusters. There was a cluster of highly shared sequence variants that was likely a sequencing artifact.

Both 60 Vbeta primers and 13 Jbeta primers went into the PCR. TCRdb's copy holds only in-frame clones and misses some; the assay was immunoSEQ multiplex PCR. The table counts tens of thousands of clones; approximately 8.4% lies in the top ten. The CDR3 is 15 amino acids. The germline V gene encodes CDR1 SGHVS and CDR2 FQNEAQ. Trimming cost V 3 bases and J 2 bases; bases outside gene matches: 6. The V and J genes are TRBV7-8 and TRBJ1-1; 7 bases are a match to TRBD1. This TCR derives from a man in his forties in good health and CMV-seropositive. Sequenced material: PBMCs. The chain's CDR3 is CASSFAGTVNTEAFF. The CDR3 DNA follows: TGTGCCAGCAGCTTCGCCGGGACAGTCAACACTGAAGCTTTCTTT.